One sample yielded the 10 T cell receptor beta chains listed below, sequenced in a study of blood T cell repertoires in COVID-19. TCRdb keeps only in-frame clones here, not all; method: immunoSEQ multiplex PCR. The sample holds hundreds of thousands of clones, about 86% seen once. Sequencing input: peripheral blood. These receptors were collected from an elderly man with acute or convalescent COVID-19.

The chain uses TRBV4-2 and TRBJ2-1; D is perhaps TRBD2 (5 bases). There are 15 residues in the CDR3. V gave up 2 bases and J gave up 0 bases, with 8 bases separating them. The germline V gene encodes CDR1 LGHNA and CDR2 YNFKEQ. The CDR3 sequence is CASSQSRGSYNEQFF. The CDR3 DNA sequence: TGTGCCAGCAGCCAAAGTCGGGGCTCCTACAATGAGCAGTTCTTC.

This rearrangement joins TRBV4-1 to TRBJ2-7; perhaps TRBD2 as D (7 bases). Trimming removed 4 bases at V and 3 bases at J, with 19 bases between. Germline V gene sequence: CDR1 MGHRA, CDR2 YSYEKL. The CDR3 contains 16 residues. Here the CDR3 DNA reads TGCGCCAGCAGCCGAGATAAGGGGGAGGGCTTCTACGAGCAGTACTTC. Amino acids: CASSRDKGEGFYEQYF.

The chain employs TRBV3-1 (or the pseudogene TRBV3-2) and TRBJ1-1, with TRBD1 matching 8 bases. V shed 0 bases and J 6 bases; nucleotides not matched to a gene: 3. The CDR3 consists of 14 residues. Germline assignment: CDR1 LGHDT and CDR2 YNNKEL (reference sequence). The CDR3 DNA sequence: TGTGCCAGCAGCCAAGAGGACAGGGCCTCTGAAGCTTTCTTT. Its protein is CASSQEDRASEAFF.

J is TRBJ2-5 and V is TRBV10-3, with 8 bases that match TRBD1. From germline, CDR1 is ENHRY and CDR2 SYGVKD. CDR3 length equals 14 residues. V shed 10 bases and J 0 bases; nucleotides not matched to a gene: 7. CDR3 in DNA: TGTGCCACCACTAGGACAGGGAACCAAGAGACCCAGTACTTC. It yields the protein CATTRTGNQETQYF.

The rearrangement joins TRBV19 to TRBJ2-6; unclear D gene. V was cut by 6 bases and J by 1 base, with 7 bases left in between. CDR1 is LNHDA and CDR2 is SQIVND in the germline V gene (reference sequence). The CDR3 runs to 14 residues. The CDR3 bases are TGTGCCAGTAGAACTATGTCTGGGGCCAACGTCCTGACTTTC. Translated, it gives CASRTMSGANVLTF.

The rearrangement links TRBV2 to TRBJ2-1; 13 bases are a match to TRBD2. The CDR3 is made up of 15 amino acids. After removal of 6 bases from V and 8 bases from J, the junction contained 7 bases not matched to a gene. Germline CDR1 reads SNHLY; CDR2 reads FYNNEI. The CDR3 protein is CASRSGTSGTDEQFF. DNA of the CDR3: TGTGCCAGCAGATCCGGGACTAGCGGGACCGATGAGCAGTTCTTC.

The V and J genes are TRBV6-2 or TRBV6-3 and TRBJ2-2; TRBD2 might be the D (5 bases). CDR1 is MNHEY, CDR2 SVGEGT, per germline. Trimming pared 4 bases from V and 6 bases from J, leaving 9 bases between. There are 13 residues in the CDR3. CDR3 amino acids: CASSLLEAGELFF. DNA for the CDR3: TGTGCCAGCAGTTTACTAGAAGCCGGGGAGCTGTTTTTT.

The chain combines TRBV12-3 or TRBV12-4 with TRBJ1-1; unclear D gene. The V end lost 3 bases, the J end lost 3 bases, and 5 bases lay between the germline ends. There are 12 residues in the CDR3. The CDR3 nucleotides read TGTGCCAGCAGTTTGGTAGACACTGAAGCTTTCTTT. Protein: CASSLVDTEAFF.

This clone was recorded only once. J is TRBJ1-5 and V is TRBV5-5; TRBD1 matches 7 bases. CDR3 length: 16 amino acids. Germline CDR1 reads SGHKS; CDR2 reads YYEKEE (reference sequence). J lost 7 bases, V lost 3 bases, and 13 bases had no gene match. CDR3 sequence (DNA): TGTGCCAGCAGCTCGGAACCCGGGACAGTATCCCAGCCCCAGCATTTT. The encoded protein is CASSSEPGTVSQPQHF.

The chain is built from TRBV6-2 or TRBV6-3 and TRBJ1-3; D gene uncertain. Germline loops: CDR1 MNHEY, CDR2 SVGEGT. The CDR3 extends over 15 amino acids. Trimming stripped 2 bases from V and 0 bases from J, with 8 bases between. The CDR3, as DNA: TGTGCCAGCAGTTACGGCCGTTTCTCTGGAAACACCATATATTTT. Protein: CASSYGRFSGNTIYF.